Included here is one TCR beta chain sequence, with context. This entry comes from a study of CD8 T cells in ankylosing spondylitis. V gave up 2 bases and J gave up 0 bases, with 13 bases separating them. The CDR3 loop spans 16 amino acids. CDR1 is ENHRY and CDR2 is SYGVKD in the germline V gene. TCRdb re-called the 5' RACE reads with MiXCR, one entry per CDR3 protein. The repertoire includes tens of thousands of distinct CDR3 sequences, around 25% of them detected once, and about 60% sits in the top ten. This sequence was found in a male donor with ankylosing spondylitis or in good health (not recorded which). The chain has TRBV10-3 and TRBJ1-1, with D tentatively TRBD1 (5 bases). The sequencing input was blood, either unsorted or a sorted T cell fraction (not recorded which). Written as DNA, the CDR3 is TGTGCCATCAGTGAGGCGATACAGGCCATGAACACTGAAGCTTTCTTT. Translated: CAISEAIQAMNTEAFF.